Here is one TCR beta chain with its context. The sample is drawn from a study of T cell changes during pregnancy in multiple sclerosis. Unmatched junction bases numbered 2, after V lost 4 bases and J lost 3 bases. Germline assignment: CDR1 SNHLY and CDR2 FYNNEI. The CDR3 length is 13 residues. Using immunoSEQ multiplex PCR, the repertoire was profiled, and TCRdb retains in-frame clones only, with some absent. The sample records 40,000 or so clones, around 90% being singletons. The chain couples TRBV2 to TRBJ2-7; 8 bases map to TRBD1. This clonotype was sampled from a female donor in good health, enrolled as a control in a pregnancy study. Sequenced material: CD4+ T cells from peripheral blood mononuclear cells, taken after pregnancy. CDR3 loop: CASSGQGNYEQYF. The CDR3 DNA sequence: TGTGCCAGCAGTGGACAGGGGAACTACGAGCAGTACTTC.